These 19 T cell receptor beta chains were all obtained from the same sample, sequenced in a study of T cells in localized non-small cell lung cancer. Profiled with immunoSEQ multiplex PCR; TCRdb holds only in-frame clones, not every one. Here the sample spans about 48,000 clones, roughly 80% being singletons. Specimen: peripheral blood, collected before any cancer treatment. The source of these receptors is a man between 40 and 69 years old with stage I squamous cell lung carcinoma.

The chain recombines TRBV11-1 with TRBJ2-3; D remains unclear. The CDR3 sequence is 16 residues long. V lost 1 base, J lost 3 bases, and 14 bases lay in between. The germline CDR1 and CDR2 sequences are SGHAT and FQDESV (reference sequence). The CDR3 DNA reads as TGTGCCAGCAGCTTAGTCGGCGGAACACCAACAGATACGCAGTATTTT. It specifies CASSLVGGTPTDTQYF.

V and J are TRBV6-1 and TRBJ1-4; D ambiguous. Trimming took off 6 bases at V and 7 bases at J, with 12 bases between the two ends. CDR1 is MNHNS, CDR2 SASEGT, per germline. The CDR3 is 13 residues long. CDR3 sequence (DNA): TGTGCCAGCAGGGCCGTCGGAAGTGAAAAACTGTTTTTT. Protein sequence: CASRAVGSEKLFF.

The rearrangement uses TRBV6-5 and TRBJ2-6; D unresolved. With 5 bases removed from V and 0 bases from J, the gap between germline ends came to 2 bases. The CDR3 covers 13 residues. Germline CDR1 MNHEY, CDR2 SVGAGI. The CDR3 nucleotides are TGTGCCAGCAGTAGCTCTGGGGCCAACGTCCTGACTTTC. Encoded protein: CASSSSGANVLTF.

The rearrangement joins TRBV19 to TRBJ2-7; a weak D match, TRBD1 (6 bases). The CDR3 has 17 residues. Germline V CDR1 and CDR2: LNHDA, SQIVND (reference sequence). Trimming removed 8 bases at V and 4 bases at J, with 27 bases between. CDR3 sequence: CASSQVGTTARNYEQYF. CDR3 DNA sequence: TGTGCCAGTTCCCAGGTGGGGACAACGGCCCGAAATTACGAGCAGTACTTC.

This clone was seen a handful of times. The chain joins TRBV2 to TRBJ2-2; no definite D call. Germline V CDR1 and CDR2: SNHLY, FYNNEI. V was pared by 6 bases and J by 2 bases, with 13 bases between. The CDR3 contains 15 residues. The CDR3: CASSALRTNTGELFF. Here the CDR3 DNA reads TGTGCCAGCAGCGCCCTAAGAACTAACACCGGGGAGCTGTTTTTT. Full variable domain (missing parts from reference TRBV2 and TRBJ2-2): EPEVTQTPSHQVTQMGQEVILRCVPISNHLYFYWYRQILGQKVEFLVSFYNNEISEKSEIFDDQFSVERPDGSNFTLKIRSTKLEDSAMYFCASSALRTNTGELFFGEGSRLTVL.

The chain carries TRBV7-6 and TRBJ2-5, with 7 nucleotides matching TRBD2. From germline, CDR1 is SGHVS and CDR2 FNYEAQ. J was trimmed by 0 bases and V by 3 bases; bases with no gene match: 4. The CDR3 sequence is 15 residues long. This CDR3 reads CASSFSGTNQETQYF. The DNA for the CDR3 is TGTGCCAGCAGCTTCTCCGGGACTAACCAAGAGACCCAGTACTTC. Full variable domain (remainder filled in from reference TRBV7-6 and TRBJ2-5): GAGVSQSPRYKVTKRGQDVALRCDPISGHVSLYWYRQALGQGPEFLTYFNYEAQQDKSGLPNDRFSAERPEGSISTLTIQRTEQRDSAMYRCASSFSGTNQETQYFGPGTRLLVL.

The chain joins TRBV2 to TRBJ2-5; 10 bases are shared with TRBD1. The J call may be faulty, since TRBJ2-7 better matches the DNA end. This CDR3 comprises 18 residues. The germline V gene encodes CDR1 SNHLY and CDR2 FYNNEI. CDR3 nucleotides: TGTGCCAGCAGTGGAGGGGGTGTACCGGGACAGGGGCTATACGAGCAGTACTTC. Encoded protein: CASSGGGVPGQGLYEQYF.

The rearrangement links TRBV27 to TRBJ1-1, with D unclear. The CDR3 has 13 residues. Germline V gene sequence: CDR1 MNHEY, CDR2 SMNVEV (reference sequence). The ends were cut back, 2 bases at V and 4 bases at J, with 8 bases in the middle. CDR3 bases: TGTGCCAGCAGTTTAAAGTGGGGCACTGAAGCTTTCTTT. Its translation: CASSLKWGTEAFF.

The J gene is TRBJ1-4, the V gene TRBV19; the D is unclear. The CDR3 runs to 14 residues. V gave up 3 bases and J gave up 7 bases, with 12 bases separating them. Germline CDR1 and CDR2: LNHDA and SQIVND (reference sequence). The CDR3 region has the DNA TGTGCCAGTAGTATGCTTCGGGAGGGTGAAAAACTGTTTTTT. This encodes CASSMLREGEKLFF.

The J gene is TRBJ2-7, the V gene TRBV2; D is possibly TRBD1 or TRBD2 (6 bases each). This CDR3 region has 15 residues. Trimming pared 5 bases from V and 4 bases from J, leaving 18 bases between. CDR1 is SNHLY and CDR2 is FYNNEI in the germline V gene. The CDR3, as DNA: TGTGCCAGCAGTTTTAGGGGACACGGACTATACGAGCAGTACTTC. It translates to CASSFRGHGLYEQYF.

The chain employs TRBV2 and TRBJ2-7, with D perhaps matching TRBD1 (6 bases). The length of the CDR3 is 14 residues. V dropped 8 bases and J dropped 3 bases, with 17 bases sitting between them. Germline assignment: CDR1 SNHLY and CDR2 FYNNEI. The CDR3 DNA is TGTGCCAGCCGTTCGACAGGATCCCTCTACGAGCAGTACTTC. Translation gives CASRSTGSLYEQYF.

The V call is TRBV30, the J call TRBJ1-2; D is unresolved. Germline lookup yields CDR1 GTSNPN and CDR2 SVGIG (reference sequence). V was shortened by 6 bases and J by 4 bases, with 18 bases between the two germline ends. This CDR3 is 14 amino acids long. DNA for the CDR3: TGTGCCTGCCCTAAGATAGGAGAGGGCTATGGCTACACCTTC. Residues: CACPKIGEGYGYTF.

The rearrangement uses TRBV2 and TRBJ1-4; 8 bases are shared with TRBD1. Losses at the gene ends were 7 bases for V and 3 bases for J; bases not matched to a gene: 16. The CDR3 runs to 18 residues. The germline V gene encodes CDR1 SNHLY and CDR2 FYNNEI. This chain's CDR3 is CASIERWGQGASNEKLFF. The CDR3 nucleotides read TGTGCCAGCATCGAAAGATGGGGGCAGGGGGCTTCTAATGAAAAACTGTTTTTT. Drawing the rest from reference TRBV2 and TRBJ1-4, the complete variable domain is EPEVTQTPSHQVTQMGQEVILRCVPISNHLYFYWYRQILGQKVEFLVSFYNNEISEKSEIFDDQFSVERPDGSNFTLKIRSTKLEDSAMYFCASIERWGQGASNEKLFFGSGTQLSVL.

The genes are TRBV19 and TRBJ1-1; 10 bases align to TRBD1. This CDR3 contains 15 residues. The J segment lost 2 bases and the V segment lost 9 bases, leaving 9 bases of the junction unmatched. CDR1 LNHDA and CDR2 SQIVND come from the germline V gene (reference sequence). The CDR3 bases are TGTGCCAGCCTGGGGGGGACAGGGGTCAACACTGAAGCTTTCTTT. Amino acids: CASLGGTGVNTEAFF.

This chain uses TRBV19 with TRBJ1-2, with no clear D. Trimming stripped 7 bases from V and 8 bases from J, with 17 bases between. Germline CDR1 and CDR2: LNHDA and SQIVND (reference sequence). This CDR3 comprises 13 residues. In nucleotides, the CDR3 is TGTGCCAGTACCCGTGGAAGGCTGGCCGGCTACACCTTC. Translating it yields CASTRGRLAGYTF.

The rearrangement links TRBV2 to TRBJ2-7; tentative D call: TRBD1 (6 bases). Germline values: CDR1 SNHLY, CDR2 FYNNEI. This CDR3 is 14 amino acids long. Trimming cost V 6 bases and J 0 bases, with 12 bases left between them. CDR3 loop: CASSLQGSSYEQYF. The DNA for the CDR3 is TGTGCCAGCAGCCTCCAGGGGAGCTCCTACGAGCAGTACTTC. The variable domain in full, with the rest retrieved from reference TRBV2 and TRBJ2-7, is EPEVTQTPSHQVTQMGQEVILRCVPISNHLYFYWYRQILGQKVEFLVSFYNNEISEKSEIFDDQFSVERPDGSNFTLKIRSTKLEDSAMYFCASSLQGSSYEQYFGPGTRLTVT.

The chain is built from TRBV7-3 and TRBJ2-3, with D possibly TRBD2 on 6 matching bases. The V end lost 5 bases, the J end lost 4 bases, and 10 bases lay between the germline ends. Looked up from germline, CDR1 is SGHTA and CDR2 is FQGTGA. The CDR3 has 13 residues. CDR3 residues: CASSPRLADTQYF. The CDR3 DNA reads TGTGCCAGCAGCCCCCGACTAGCAGATACGCAGTATTTT.

A few counts support this clone. CDR3 in amino acids: CASGEGQGAVLSEAFF. DNA of the CDR3: TGTGCTAGTGGGGAAGGACAGGGAGCCGTGCTCTCTGAAGCTTTCTTT. V gene TRBV12-5 combines with J gene TRBJ1-1; TRBD1 matches at 8 bases. J was trimmed by 6 bases and V by 6 bases; bases with no gene match: 15. The germline V gene has CDR1 LGHNT and CDR2 FRNRAP. CDR3 length: 16 amino acids.

This chain links TRBV30 with TRBJ2-6; TRBD1 might be the D (6 bases). There are 20 residues in the CDR3. Germline values: CDR1 GTSNPN, CDR2 SVGIG (reference sequence). Trimming removed 1 base from V and 2 bases from J, with 24 bases in between. The CDR3 DNA follows: TGTGCCTGGAGTGGGCCTGACAGGCCCTCGTCGCATACTGGGGCCAACGTCCTGACTTTC. This gives the protein CAWSGPDRPSSHTGANVLTF.